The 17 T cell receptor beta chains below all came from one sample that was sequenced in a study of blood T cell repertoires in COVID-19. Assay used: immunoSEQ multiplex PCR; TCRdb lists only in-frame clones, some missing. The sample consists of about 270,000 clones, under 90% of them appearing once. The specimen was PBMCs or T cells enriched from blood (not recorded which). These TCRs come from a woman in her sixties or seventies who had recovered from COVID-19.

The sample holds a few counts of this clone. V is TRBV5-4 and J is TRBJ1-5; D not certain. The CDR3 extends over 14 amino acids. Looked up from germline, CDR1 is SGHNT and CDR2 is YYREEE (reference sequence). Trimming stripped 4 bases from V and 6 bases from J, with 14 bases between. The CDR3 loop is CASSLGGLGQPQHF. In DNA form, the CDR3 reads TGTGCCAGCAGCCTCGGCGGGTTGGGTCAGCCCCAGCATTTT. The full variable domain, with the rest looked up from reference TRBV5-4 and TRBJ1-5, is ETGVTQSPTHLIKTRGQQVTLRCSSQSGHNTVSWYQQALGQGPQFIFQYYREEENGRGNFPPRFSGLQFPNYSSELNVNALELDDSALYLCASSLGGLGQPQHFGDGTRLSIL.

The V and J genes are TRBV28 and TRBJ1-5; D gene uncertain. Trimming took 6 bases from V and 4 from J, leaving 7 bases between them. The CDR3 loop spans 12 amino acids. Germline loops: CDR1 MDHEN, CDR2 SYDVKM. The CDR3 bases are TGTGCCAGCAGCGGAGGGAATCAGCCCCAGCATTTT. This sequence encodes CASSGGNQPQHF.

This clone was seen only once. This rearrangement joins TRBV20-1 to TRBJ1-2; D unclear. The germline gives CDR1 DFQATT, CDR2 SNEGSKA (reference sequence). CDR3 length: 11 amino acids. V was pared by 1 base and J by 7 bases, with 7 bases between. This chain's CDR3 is CSARGLSGYTF. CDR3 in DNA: TGCAGTGCTAGAGGATTGAGTGGCTACACCTTC.

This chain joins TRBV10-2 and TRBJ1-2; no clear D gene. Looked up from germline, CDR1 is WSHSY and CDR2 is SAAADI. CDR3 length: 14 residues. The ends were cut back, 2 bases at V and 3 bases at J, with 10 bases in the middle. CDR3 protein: CASSEGSRDYGYTF. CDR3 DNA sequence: TGCGCCAGCAGTGAGGGCAGCCGGGACTATGGCTACACCTTC.

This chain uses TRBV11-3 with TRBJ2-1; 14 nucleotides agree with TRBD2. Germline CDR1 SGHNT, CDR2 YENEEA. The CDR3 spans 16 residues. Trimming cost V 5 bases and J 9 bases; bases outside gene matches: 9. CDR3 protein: CASSPGTSGRRGEQFF. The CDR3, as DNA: TGTGCCAGCAGCCCCGGGACTAGCGGGAGACGTGGTGAGCAGTTCTTC.

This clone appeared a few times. Here the CDR3 DNA reads TGTGCCAGCACCCTGGGCCCGACGACGGCTTTCTTT. Translation gives CASTLGPTTAFF. The genes are TRBV28 and TRBJ1-1, with D hard to call. Germline CDR1 reads MDHEN; CDR2 reads SYDVKM. This CDR3 contains 12 residues. V was cut by 7 bases and J by 11 bases, with 17 bases left in between. The variable domain in full, completed from reference TRBV28 and TRBJ1-1, reads DVKVTQSSRYLVKRTGEKVFLECVQDMDHENMFWYRQDPGLGLRLIYFSYDVKMKEKGDIPEGYSVSREKKERFSLILESASTNQTSMYLCASTLGPTTAFFGQGTRLTVV.

CDR3 nucleotide sequence: TGTGCCAGTAGTCGGAACACCGGGAGTACTGAAGCTTTCTTT. Its translation is CASSRNTGSTEAFF. The chain recombines TRBV19 with TRBJ1-1; D is uncertain. V shed 5 bases and J shed 5 bases, with 15 bases lying between them. CDR1 is LNHDA and CDR2 is SQIVND in the germline V gene (reference sequence). CDR3 size: 14 residues. Using reference TRBV19 and TRBJ1-1 for the parts outside the CDR3, the full variable domain is DGGITQSPKYLFRKEGQNVTLSCEQNLNHDAMYWYRQDPGQGLRLIYYSQIVNDFQKGDIAEGYSVSREKKESFPLTVTSAQKNPTAFYLCASSRNTGSTEAFFGQGTRLTVV.

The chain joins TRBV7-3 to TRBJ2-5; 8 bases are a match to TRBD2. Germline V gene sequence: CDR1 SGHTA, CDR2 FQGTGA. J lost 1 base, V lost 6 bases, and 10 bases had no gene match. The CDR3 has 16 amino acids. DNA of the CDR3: TGTGCCAGCAGTTTGGGGGTAGCGGGGCCCCAAGAGACCCAGTACTTC. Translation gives CASSLGVAGPQETQYF.

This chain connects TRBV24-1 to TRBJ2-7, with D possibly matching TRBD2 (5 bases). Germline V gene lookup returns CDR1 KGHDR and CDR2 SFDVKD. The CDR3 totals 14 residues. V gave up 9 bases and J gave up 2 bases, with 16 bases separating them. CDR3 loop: CATARSGTPYEQYF. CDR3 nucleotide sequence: TGTGCCACCGCACGGAGCGGAACACCCTACGAGCAGTACTTC.

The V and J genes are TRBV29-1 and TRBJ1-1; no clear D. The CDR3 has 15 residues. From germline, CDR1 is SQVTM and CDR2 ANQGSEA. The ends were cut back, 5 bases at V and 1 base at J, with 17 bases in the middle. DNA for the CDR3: TGCAGCGTTATCTCCCACGTTGCGGAGAACACTGAAGCTTTCTTT. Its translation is CSVISHVAENTEAFF. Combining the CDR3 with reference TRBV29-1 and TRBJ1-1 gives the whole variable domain SAVISQKPSRDICQRGTSLTIQCQVDSQVTMMFWYRQQPGQSLTLIATANQGSEATYESGFVIDKFPISRPNLTFSTLTVSNMSPEDSSIYLCSVISHVAENTEAFFGQGTRLTVV.

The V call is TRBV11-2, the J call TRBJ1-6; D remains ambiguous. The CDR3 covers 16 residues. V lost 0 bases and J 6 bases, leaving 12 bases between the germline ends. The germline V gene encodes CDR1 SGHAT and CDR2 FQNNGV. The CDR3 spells CASSLDPGSSNSPLHF. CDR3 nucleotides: TGTGCCAGCAGCTTAGATCCCGGGTCTAGTAATTCACCCCTCCACTTT.

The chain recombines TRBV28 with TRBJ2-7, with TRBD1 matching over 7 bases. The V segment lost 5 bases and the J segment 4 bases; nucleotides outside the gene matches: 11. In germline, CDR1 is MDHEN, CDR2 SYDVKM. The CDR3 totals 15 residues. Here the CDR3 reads CASSPTTGLVYEQYF. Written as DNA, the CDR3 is TGTGCCAGCAGTCCGACGACAGGGCTAGTTTACGAGCAGTACTTC.

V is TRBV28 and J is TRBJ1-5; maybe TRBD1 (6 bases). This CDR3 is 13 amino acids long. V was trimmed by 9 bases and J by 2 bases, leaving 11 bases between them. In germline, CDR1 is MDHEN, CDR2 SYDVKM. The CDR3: CARQGTGNQPQHF. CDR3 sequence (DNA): TGTGCCAGACAGGGAACGGGCAATCAGCCCCAGCATTTT.

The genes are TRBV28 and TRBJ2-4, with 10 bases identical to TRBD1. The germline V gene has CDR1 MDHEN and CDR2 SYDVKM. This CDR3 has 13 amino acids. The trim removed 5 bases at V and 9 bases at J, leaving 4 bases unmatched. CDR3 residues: CASSNGQGGIQYF. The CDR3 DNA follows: TGTGCCAGCAGTAACGGACAGGGGGGCATTCAGTACTTC.

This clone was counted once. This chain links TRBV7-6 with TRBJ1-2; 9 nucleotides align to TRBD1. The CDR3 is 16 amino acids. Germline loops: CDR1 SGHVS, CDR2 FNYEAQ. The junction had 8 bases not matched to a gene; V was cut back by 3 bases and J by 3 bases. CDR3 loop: CASSFDHRGRDYGYTF. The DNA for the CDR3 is TGTGCCAGCAGCTTCGATCACAGGGGGCGCGACTATGGCTACACCTTC.

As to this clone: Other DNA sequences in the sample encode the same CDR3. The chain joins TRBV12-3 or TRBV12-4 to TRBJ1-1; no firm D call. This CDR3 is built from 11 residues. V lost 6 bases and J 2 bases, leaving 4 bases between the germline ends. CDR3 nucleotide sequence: TGTGCCAGCAGCCGTAACACTGAAGCTTTCTTT. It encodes CASSRNTEAFF.

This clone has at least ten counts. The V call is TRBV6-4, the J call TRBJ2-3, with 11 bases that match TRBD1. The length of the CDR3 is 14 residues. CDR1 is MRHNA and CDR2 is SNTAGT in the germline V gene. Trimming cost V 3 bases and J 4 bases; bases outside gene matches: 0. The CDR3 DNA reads TGTGCCAGCAGTGAGGGACAGGGGGCAGATACGCAGTATTTT. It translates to CASSEGQGADTQYF.